This T cell receptor beta chain was retrieved from a study of shared clonotypes between healthy human individuals. Points on this clone: No antigen is known for it.

The CDR3 contains 13 residues. Per the germline V gene, CDR1 is MDHEN and CDR2 is SYDVKM. V lost 5 bases and J 2 bases, leaving 10 bases between the germline ends. Study observations and caveats: Memory subsets had estimated richness that was generally smaller than that of naive subsets.

The naive CD8 population came from CD45RO-negative cells selected for CCR7, without terminally differentiated effector memory CD45RA+ cells. 200 to 250 ng DNA, about 33,000 T cell genomes, went into each sorted-subset replicate PCR. The assay was immunoSEQ multiplex PCR, and TCRdb's table has in-frame clones only and misses some. Of about 2.1 million clones in the sample, 85% to 95% were seen once. The clonotype comes from a man younger than 35 in good health. Some clones in this sample may be carry-over from other donors' samples. This chain links TRBV28 with TRBJ2-7, with D maybe TRBD2 (5 bases). The material sequenced was naive CD8+ T cells from PBMCs. The CDR3 nucleotides are TGTGCCAGCAGTGCGGGTCCCACCTACGAGCAGTACTTC. Amino acid sequence: CASSAGPTYEQYF.